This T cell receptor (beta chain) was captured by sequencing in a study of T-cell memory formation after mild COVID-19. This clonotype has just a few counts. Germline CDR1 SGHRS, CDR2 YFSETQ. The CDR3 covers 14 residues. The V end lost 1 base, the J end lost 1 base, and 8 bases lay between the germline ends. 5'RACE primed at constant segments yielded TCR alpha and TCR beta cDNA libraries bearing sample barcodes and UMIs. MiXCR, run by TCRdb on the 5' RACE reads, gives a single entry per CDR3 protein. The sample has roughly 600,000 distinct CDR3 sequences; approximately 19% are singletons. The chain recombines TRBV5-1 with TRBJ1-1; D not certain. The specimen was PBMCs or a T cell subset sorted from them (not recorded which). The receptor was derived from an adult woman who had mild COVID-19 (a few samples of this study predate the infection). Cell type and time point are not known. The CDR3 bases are TGCGCCAGCAGCTTGCGCAGACCGAACACTGAAGCTTTCTTT. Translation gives CASSLRRPNTEAFF.